This is a list of T cell receptor beta chains from one sample in a study of spatial heterogeneity in lung cancer. TCRdb recomputed calls from the 5' RACE reads with MiXCR, one row per CDR3 protein. Here the sample spans around 41,000 distinct CDR3 sequences, approximately 6.8% being singletons. The specimen comprised PBMCs, sampled at surgery. The receptors were sampled from a female donor with early-stage non-small cell lung cancer. Each CDR3 is given with its conserved first and last residue. The D gene is left open where the match is weak. A row's size may be missing; if present it is once, few, many or a size class.

TRBJ2-1,TRBV7-2,-,TRBD2,CASSLGPAGVNVQFF,TGTGCCAGCAGCTTAGGGCCAGCGGGGGTCAATGTGCAGTTCTTC
TRBJ2-7,TRBV2,-,-,CASSEEAVAAERF,TGTGCCAGCAGTGAAGAGGCGGTGGCAGCTGAACGGTTC
TRBJ2-5,TRBV12-3/TRBV12-4,many,-,CASSLTSGAETQYF,TGTGCCAGCAGTTTAACGTCGGGGGCCGAGACCCAGTACTTC
TRBJ2-1,TRBV7-3,-,-,CASSSTRESSYNEQFF,TGTGCCAGCAGCTCGACACGGGAAAGCTCCTACAATGAGCAGTTCTTC
TRBJ1-1,TRBV5-1,many,-,CASSLVDGGTEAFF,TGCGCCAGCAGCTTGGTGGACGGGGGCACTGAAGCTTTCTTT
TRBJ2-1,TRBV5-1,few,-,CASSLGPSQNNEQFF,TGCGCCAGCAGCTTGGGTCCTAGCCAAAACAATGAGCAGTTCTTC
TRBJ1-3,TRBV5-1,many,-,CASSLDSNSGNTIYF,TGCGCCAGCAGCTTGGATTCTAACTCTGGAAACACCATATATTTT
TRBJ1-2,TRBV3-1,few,-,CASSPDSRPEKGYTF,TGTGCCAGCAGCCCAGACTCAAGACCTGAAAAGGGCTACACCTTC
TRBJ1-5,TRBV6-2/TRBV6-3,many,-,CASTPLGGLYNQPQHF,TGTGCCAGCACTCCACTTGGAGGTCTCTATAATCAGCCCCAGCATTTT
TRBJ2-1,TRBV20-1,many,TRBD2,CSATSRTSGGDEQFF,TGCAGTGCTACGAGTCGGACTAGCGGGGGGGATGAGCAGTTCTTC
TRBJ2-3,TRBV7-9,many,-,CASSLTREFPPDTQYF,TGTGCCAGCAGCCTGACCCGGGAGTTCCCCCCAGATACGCAGTATTTT
TRBJ2-5,TRBV5-1,many,TRBD1,CASSSKPQGQGAQETQYF,TGCGCCAGCAGCTCCAAACCTCAAGGACAGGGGGCACAAGAGACCCAGTACTTC
TRBJ1-1,TRBV28,-,-,CASSEIGQSGWLGAFF,TGTGCCAGCAGCGAAATAGGACAGTCGGGATGGTTGGGAGCTTTCTTT
TRBJ2-1,TRBV12-3/TRBV12-4,few,TRBD2,CASSHRTSSYEQFF,TGTGCCAGCAGCCATCGGACTAGTAGCTATGAGCAGTTCTTC
TRBJ2-3,TRBV18,many,-,CASSDQKGTQYF,TGTGCCAGCTCAGACCAAAAGGGAACGCAGTATTTT
TRBJ1-1,TRBV29-1,many,-,CSAIRGSTEAFF,TGCAGCGCCATCAGGGGAAGCACTGAAGCTTTCTTT
TRBJ1-2,TRBV4-1,many,TRBD1,CASSPWAQGASNYGYTF,TGCGCCAGCAGCCCCTGGGCTCAGGGGGCATCTAACTATGGCTACACCTTC
TRBJ2-5,TRBV6-2/TRBV6-3,few,-,CASSYSKVLWTQYF,TGTGCCAGCAGTTACTCGAAAGTTCTGTGGACCCAGTACTTC
TRBJ2-1,TRBV20-1,many,-,CSASRSQGGGHEQFF,TGCAGTGCTAGTAGGTCCCAGGGTGGGGGTCATGAGCAGTTCTTC
TRBJ2-6,TRBV27,-,TRBD1,CASSLSLPGQGAAGANVLTF,TGTGCCAGCAGTTTATCACTCCCGGGACAGGGGGCAGCTGGGGCCAACGTCCTGACTTTC
TRBJ1-1,TRBV28,many,TRBD1,CASSFLGQEFTEAFF,TGTGCCAGCAGTTTTTTGGGACAGGAGTTCACTGAAGCTTTCTTT
TRBJ2-2,TRBV14,many,-,CASSRNSGDTGELFF,TGTGCCAGCAGCCGGAATAGCGGTGACACCGGGGAGCTGTTTTTT
TRBJ1-5,TRBV6-2/TRBV6-3,many,-,CASSYRGYSNQPQHF,TGTGCCAGCAGTTACCGGGGGTATAGCAATCAGCCCCAGCATTTT
TRBJ2-7,TRBV7-9,-,-,CASRPQRSYEQYF,TGTGCCAGCAGACCCCAACGGTCCTACGAGCAGTACTTC
TRBJ2-5,TRBV4-1,-,TRBD1,CASSQDLTGGFQETQYF,TGCGCCAGCAGCCAAGACCTTACAGGGGGGTTCCAAGAGACCCAGTACTTC
TRBJ2-7,TRBV6-1,-,-,CASSDGGSSYEQYF,TGTGCCAGCAGTGACGGAGGCAGCTCCTACGAGCAGTACTTC
TRBJ2-7,TRBV18,few,TRBD1,CASSPQGQADYEQYF,TGTGCCAGCTCACCACAGGGACAGGCTGACTACGAGCAGTACTTC
TRBJ1-3,TRBV28,many,TRBD1,CASSNDRGAGNTIYF,TGTGCCAGCAGTAACGACAGGGGGGCTGGAAACACCATATATTTT
TRBJ2-3,TRBV21-1,many,-,CASVDRVLTDTQYF,TGTGCCAGCGTTGACAGGGTGCTCACAGATACGCAGTATTTT
TRBJ1-1,TRBV7-9,-,-,CASSYIQGGAEAFF,TGTGCCAGCAGTTATATACAGGGAGGTGCTGAAGCTTTCTTT
TRBJ1-1,TRBV7-9,many,-,CASSPLTGNTEAFF,TGTGCCAGCAGCCCCTTGACAGGGAACACTGAAGCTTTCTTT
TRBJ2-6,TRBV6-2/TRBV6-3,many,-,CASSYALSGANVLTF,TGTGCCAGCAGTTACGCCCTTTCGGGGGCCAACGTCCTGACTTTC
TRBJ1-1,TRBV24-1,-,TRBD1,CATSDTHPGGRTEAFF,TGTGCCACCAGTGATACTCACCCAGGGGGCCGGACTGAAGCTTTCTTT
TRBJ1-5,TRBV7-3,-,-,CASSLRGAPSQPQHF,TGTGCCAGCAGCTTACGGGGGGCGCCGAGTCAGCCCCAGCATTTT
TRBJ2-3,TRBV29-1,few,TRBD1,CSVVDREDTQYF,TGCAGCGTTGTAGACAGGGAAGATACGCAGTATTTT
TRBJ1-6,TRBV10-3,few,TRBD1,CAISPGQPSSSSPLHF,TGTGCCATCAGCCCGGGACAGCCTTCTTCGAGTTCACCCCTCCACTTT
TRBJ1-2,TRBV5-1,many,TRBD1,CASSLGQGNYGYTF,TGCGCCAGCAGCTTGGGACAGGGGAACTATGGCTACACCTTC
TRBJ1-6,TRBV12-3/TRBV12-4,few,-,CASGWGGKGNSPLHF,TGTGCCAGCGGCTGGGGGGGTAAAGGGAATTCACCCCTCCACTTT
TRBJ2-5,TRBV5-1,many,-,CASKGKTGIQETQYF,TGCGCCAGCAAGGGTAAAACAGGGATCCAAGAGACCCAGTACTTC
TRBJ2-3,TRBV24-1,-,-,CATSRGGLDITDTQYF,TGTGCCACGTCACGAGGGGGGCTCGATATCACAGATACGCAGTATTTT
TRBJ1-1,TRBV20-1,many,-,CSAGSMPPNTEAFF,TGCAGTGCCGGCTCGATGCCTCCCAACACTGAAGCTTTCTTT
TRBJ1-2,TRBV20-1,few,-,CSALDISNYGYTF,TGCAGTGCCTTGGACATCTCTAACTATGGCTACACCTTC
TRBJ2-3,TRBV12-3/TRBV12-4,many,-,CASSHEGGRTDTQYF,TGTGCCAGCAGTCACGAAGGGGGGCGGACAGATACGCAGTATTTT
TRBJ1-4,TRBV7-6,few,-,CASSLALGKLFF,TGTGCCAGCAGCTTAGCTTTGGGTAAACTGTTTTTT
TRBJ1-1,TRBV12-3/TRBV12-4,many,-,CASSLIASTEAFF,TGTGCCAGCAGTTTAATTGCGAGTACTGAAGCTTTCTTT
TRBJ1-1,TRBV12-3/TRBV12-4,few,TRBD1,CASSRPGGGTEAFF,TGTGCCAGCAGCCGGCCAGGGGGCGGCACTGAAGCTTTCTTT
TRBJ1-1,TRBV7-8,-,-,CASSKRTTRNTEAFF,TGTGCCAGCAGCAAAAGGACAACGAGGAACACTGAAGCTTTCTTT
TRBJ2-3,TRBV18,many,-,CASSPEYTDTQYF,TGTGCCAGCTCCCCAGAGTACACAGATACGCAGTATTTT
TRBJ1-1,TRBV7-6,many,-,CASSNQFMGTEAFF,TGTGCCAGCAGCAACCAATTTATGGGCACTGAAGCTTTCTTT
TRBJ2-4,TRBV6-2/TRBV6-3,many,TRBD2,CASSYPGLAGGAKNIQYF,TGTGCCAGCAGTTACCCTGGACTAGCGGGGGGAGCCAAAAACATTCAGTACTTC
TRBJ2-5,TRBV7-3,few,TRBD1,CASSARGQGKRETQYF,TGTGCCAGCAGCGCCCGGGGACAGGGGAAGCGGGAGACCCAGTACTTC
TRBJ1-1,TRBV6-5,-,-,CASSYGTPGGTEAFF,TGTGCCAGCAGTTACGGGACACCGGGAGGGACTGAAGCTTTCTTT
TRBJ2-7,TRBV3-1,many,TRBD2,CASSPASGGYEQYF,TGTGCCAGCAGCCCAGCTAGCGGGGGCTACGAGCAGTACTTC
TRBJ2-7,TRBV4-2,many,-,CASSPADITYEQYF,TGTGCCAGCAGCCCCGCGGACATTACTTACGAGCAGTACTTC